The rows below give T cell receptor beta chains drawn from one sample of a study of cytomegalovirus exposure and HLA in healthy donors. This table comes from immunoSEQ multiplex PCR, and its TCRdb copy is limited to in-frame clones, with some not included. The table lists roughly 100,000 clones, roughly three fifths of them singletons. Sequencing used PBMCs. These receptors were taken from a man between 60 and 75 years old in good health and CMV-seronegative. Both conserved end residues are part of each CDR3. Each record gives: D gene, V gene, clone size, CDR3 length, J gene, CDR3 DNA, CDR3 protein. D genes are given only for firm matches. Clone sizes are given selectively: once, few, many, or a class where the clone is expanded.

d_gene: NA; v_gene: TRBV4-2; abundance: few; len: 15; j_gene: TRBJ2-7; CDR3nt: TGTGCCAGCAGCCAAGGTCAACAGGTAACCTACGAGCAGTACTTC; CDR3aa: CASSQGQQVTYEQYF
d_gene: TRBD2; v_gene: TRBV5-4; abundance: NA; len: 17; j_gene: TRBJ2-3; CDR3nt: TGTGCCAGCAGCAGAAGACTAGCGGGGGAGTTAACAGATACGCAGTATTTT; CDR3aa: CASSRRLAGELTDTQYF
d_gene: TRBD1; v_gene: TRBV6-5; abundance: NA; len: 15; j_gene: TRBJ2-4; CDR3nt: TGTGCCAGCAGTACCACCGGGACAGGGAAAAACATTCAGTACTTC; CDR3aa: CASSTTGTGKNIQYF
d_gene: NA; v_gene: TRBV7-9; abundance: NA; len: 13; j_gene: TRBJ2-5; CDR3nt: TGTGCCAGCAGCCCGAGCCCCCAAGAGACCCAGTACTTC; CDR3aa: CASSPSPQETQYF
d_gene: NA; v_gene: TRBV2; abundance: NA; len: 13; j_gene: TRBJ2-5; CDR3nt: TGTGCCAGCAGTGAAGCGAGGGTTGAGACCCAGTACTTC; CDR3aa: CASSEARVETQYF
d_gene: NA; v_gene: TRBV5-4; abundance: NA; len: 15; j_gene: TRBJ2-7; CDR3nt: TGTGCCAGCAGCTTCCCCGGCAGGGAGGGGGACGAGCAGTACTTC; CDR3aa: CASSFPGREGDEQYF
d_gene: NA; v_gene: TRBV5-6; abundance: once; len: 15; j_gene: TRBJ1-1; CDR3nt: TGTGCCAGCAGCTTGAGCCCTGTCGCGAACACTGAAGCTTTCTTT; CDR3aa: CASSLSPVANTEAFF
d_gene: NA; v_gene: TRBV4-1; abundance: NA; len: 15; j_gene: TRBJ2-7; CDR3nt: TGCGCCAGCAGCCATGACTTGGACAGCCCTAGGGAGCAGTACTTC; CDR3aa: CASSHDLDSPREQYF
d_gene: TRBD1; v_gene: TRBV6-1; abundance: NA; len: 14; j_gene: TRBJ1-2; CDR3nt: TGTGCCAGCAGTGAGGTGACAGGGATAGTGGGCTACACCTTC; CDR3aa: CASSEVTGIVGYTF
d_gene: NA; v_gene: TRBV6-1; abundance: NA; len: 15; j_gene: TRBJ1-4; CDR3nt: TGTGCCAGCCAACAGCTCATTACAACTAATGAAAAACTGTTTTTT; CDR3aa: CASQQLITTNEKLFF
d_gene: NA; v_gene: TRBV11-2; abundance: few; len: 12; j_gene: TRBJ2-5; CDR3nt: TGTGCCAGCAGCTCCCCCTTAGAGACCCAGTACTTC; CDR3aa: CASSSPLETQYF
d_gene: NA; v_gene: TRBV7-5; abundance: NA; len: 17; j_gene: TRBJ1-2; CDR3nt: TGTGCCAGAAGCCCAGTTATATGGGGGGTAAGTCTATATGGCTACACCTTC; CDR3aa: CARSPVIWGVSLYGYTF
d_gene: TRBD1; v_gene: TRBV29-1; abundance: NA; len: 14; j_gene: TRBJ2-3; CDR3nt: TGCAGCGTTGAGGATGACAGGGCAGCAGATACGCAGTATTTT; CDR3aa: CSVEDDRAADTQYF
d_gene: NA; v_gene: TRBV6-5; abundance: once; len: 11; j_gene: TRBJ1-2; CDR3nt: TGTGCCACCAGGTCTCTCTATGGCTACACCTTC; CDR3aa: CATRSLYGYTF
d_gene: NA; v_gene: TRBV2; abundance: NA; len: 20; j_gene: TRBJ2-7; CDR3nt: TGTGCCAGCAACGGTCCGGGGGATGGGGTAGAATCCTCGAGCTACTACGAGCAGTACTTC; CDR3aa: CASNGPGDGVESSSYYEQYF
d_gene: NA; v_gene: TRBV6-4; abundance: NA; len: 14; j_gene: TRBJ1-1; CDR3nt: TGTGCCAGCAGCCCCGAGGGCGAGAACACTGAAGCTTTCTTT; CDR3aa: CASSPEGENTEAFF
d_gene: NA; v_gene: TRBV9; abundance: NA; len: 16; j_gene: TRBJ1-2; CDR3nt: TGTGCCAGCAGCGAATTTTGGGGGGGCTCGGGCTATGGCTACACCTTC; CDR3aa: CASSEFWGGSGYGYTF
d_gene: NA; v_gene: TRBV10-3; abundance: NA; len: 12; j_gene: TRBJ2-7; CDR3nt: TGTGCCATCAGTGAGACATCCTACGAGCAGTACTTC; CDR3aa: CAISETSYEQYF
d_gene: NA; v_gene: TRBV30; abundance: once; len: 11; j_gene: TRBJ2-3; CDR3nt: TGTGCCTGGAGTCCTACAGATACGCAGTATTTT; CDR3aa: CAWSPTDTQYF
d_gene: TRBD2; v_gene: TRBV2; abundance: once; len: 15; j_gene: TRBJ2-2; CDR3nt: TGTGCCAGCAGCCGGGAGGGAATGAACACCGGGGAGCTGTTTTTT; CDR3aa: CASSREGMNTGELFF
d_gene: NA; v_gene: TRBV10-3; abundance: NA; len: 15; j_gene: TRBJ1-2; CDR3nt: TGTGCCATCAGTGAAAGGCGGTCCTATAACTATGGCTACACCTTC; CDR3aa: CAISERRSYNYGYTF
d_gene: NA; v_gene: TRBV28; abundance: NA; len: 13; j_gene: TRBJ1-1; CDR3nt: TGTGCCAGCAGTTCTAACTTCAACACTGAAGCTTTCTTT; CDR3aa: CASSSNFNTEAFF
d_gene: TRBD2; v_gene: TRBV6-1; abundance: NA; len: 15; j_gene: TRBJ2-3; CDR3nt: TGTGCCAGCAGTGAAATAGCGGGTAGCACAGATACGCAGTATTTT; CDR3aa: CASSEIAGSTDTQYF
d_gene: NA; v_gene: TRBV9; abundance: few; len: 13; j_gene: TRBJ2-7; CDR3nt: TGTGCCAGCAACGAGCAGGAGGGGTACGAGCAGTACTTC; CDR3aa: CASNEQEGYEQYF
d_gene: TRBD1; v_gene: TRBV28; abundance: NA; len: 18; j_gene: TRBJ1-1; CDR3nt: TGTGCCAGCAGTTTACCCGGGACAGGGCGATTGATGAACACTGAAGCTTTCTTT; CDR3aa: CASSLPGTGRLMNTEAFF
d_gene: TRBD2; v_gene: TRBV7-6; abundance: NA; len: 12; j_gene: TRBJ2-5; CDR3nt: TGTGCCAGCAGCCCAAGCGGGGGGGCCTTTTACTTC; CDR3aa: CASSPSGGAFYF
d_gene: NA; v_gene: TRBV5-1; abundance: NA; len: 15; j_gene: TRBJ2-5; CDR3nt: TGCGCCAGCAGGATGGTCCCCGCAACACAAGAGACCCAGTACTTC; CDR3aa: CASRMVPATQETQYF
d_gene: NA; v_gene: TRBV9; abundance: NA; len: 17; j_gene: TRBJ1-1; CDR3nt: TGTGCCAGCAGCCTCCTCGGCGGCCTAAGCATGAACACTGAAGCTTTCTTT; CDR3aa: CASSLLGGLSMNTEAFF
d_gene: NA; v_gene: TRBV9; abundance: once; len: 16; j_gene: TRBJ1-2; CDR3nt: TGTGCCAGCAGCGTAGCAGTCCGGGGACAAAACTATGGCTACACCTTC; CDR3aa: CASSVAVRGQNYGYTF
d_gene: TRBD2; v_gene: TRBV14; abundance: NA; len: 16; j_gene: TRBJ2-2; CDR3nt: TGTGCCAGCAGCCAGGGACTAGCGATGAACACCGGGGAGCTGTTTTTT; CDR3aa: CASSQGLAMNTGELFF
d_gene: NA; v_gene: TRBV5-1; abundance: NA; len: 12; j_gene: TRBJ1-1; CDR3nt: TGCGCCAGCAGCTTGACAAGCACTGAAGCTTTCTTT; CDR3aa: CASSLTSTEAFF
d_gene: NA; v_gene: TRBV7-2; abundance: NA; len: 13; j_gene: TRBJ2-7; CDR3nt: TGTGCCAGCAGCTTAATCGGGACCTACGAGCAGTACTTC; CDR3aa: CASSLIGTYEQYF
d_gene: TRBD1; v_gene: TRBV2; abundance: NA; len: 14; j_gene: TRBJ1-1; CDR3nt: TGTGCCAGCAGTGAGGACAGGGGGAACACTGAAGCTTTCTTT; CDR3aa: CASSEDRGNTEAFF
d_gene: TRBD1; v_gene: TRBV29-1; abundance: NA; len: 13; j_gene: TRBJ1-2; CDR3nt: TGCAGCGTCCCACAGGGGCTAGACTATGGCTACACCTTC; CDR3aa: CSVPQGLDYGYTF
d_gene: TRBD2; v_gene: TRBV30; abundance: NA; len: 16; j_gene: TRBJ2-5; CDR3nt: TGTGCCTGGAGTGTGGGGTTAGCGGGGGGACAGGAGACCCAGTACTTC; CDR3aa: CAWSVGLAGGQETQYF
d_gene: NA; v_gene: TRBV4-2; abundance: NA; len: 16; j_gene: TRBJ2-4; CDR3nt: TGTGCCAGCAGCTCCAGAGGCGCGGGGATGGAAAACATTCAGTACTTC; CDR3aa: CASSSRGAGMENIQYF
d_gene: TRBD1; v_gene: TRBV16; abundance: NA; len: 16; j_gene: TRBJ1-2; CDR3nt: TGTGCCAGCAGCCGAACACGGGACAGCAAAAACTATGGCTACACCTTC; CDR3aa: CASSRTRDSKNYGYTF
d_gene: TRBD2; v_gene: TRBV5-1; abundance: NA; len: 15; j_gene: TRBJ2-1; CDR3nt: TGCGCCAGCACGCGGGGACTAGCGGGGAACAATGAGCAGTTCTTC; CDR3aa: CASTRGLAGNNEQFF
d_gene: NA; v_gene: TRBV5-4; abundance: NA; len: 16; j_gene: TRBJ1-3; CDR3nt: TGTGCCAGCAGCGATGACAGGACCCGCTCTGGAAACACCATATATTTT; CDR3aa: CASSDDRTRSGNTIYF
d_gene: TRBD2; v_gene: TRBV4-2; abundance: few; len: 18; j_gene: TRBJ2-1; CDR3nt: TGTGCCAGCAGCCAAGATCTGGGGGGACTAGCGGGAGACAATGAGCAGTTCTTC; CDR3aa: CASSQDLGGLAGDNEQFF
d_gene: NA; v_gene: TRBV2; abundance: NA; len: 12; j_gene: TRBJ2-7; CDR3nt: TGTGCCAGCACACGACAGTACTACGAGCAGTACTTC; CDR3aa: CASTRQYYEQYF
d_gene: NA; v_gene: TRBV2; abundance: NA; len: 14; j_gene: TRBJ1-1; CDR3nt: TGTGCCAGCACGGCGACCCGGGAGCGGACTGAAGCTTTCTTT; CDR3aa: CASTATRERTEAFF
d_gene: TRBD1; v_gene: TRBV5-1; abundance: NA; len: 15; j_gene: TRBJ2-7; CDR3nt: TGCGCCAGCAGCTTGGGGGGGACAGGGGGAAGCGAGCAGTACTTC; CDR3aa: CASSLGGTGGSEQYF
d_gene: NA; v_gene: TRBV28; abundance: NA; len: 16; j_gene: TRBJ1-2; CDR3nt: TGTGCCAGCAGGGTTCCTAGGGGAGGGGCGAACTATGGCTACACCTTC; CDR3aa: CASRVPRGGANYGYTF
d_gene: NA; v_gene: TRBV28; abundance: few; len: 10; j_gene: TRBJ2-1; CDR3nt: TGTGCCAGCAGTTTTAAAGAGAAGTTCTTC; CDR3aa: CASSFKEKFF
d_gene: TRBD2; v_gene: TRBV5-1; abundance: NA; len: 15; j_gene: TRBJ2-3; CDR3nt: TGCGCCAGCAGATCGACTAGCGGGGGCACAGATACGCAGTATTTT; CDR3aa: CASRSTSGGTDTQYF
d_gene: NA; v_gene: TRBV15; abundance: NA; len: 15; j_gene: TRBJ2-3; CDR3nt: TGTGCCACCAGCAGTGGGCGGGCTAGCACAGATACGCAGTATTTT; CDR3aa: CATSSGRASTDTQYF
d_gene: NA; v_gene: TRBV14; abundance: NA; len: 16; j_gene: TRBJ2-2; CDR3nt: TGTGCCAGCAGCCCCCGTTTACAGGGAGCGAGCGGGGAGCTGTTTTTT; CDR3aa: CASSPRLQGASGELFF
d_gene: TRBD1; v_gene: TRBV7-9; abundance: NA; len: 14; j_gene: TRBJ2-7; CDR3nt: TGTGCCAGCAGCATTAGGACAGGGCTCCACGAGCAGTACTTC; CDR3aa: CASSIRTGLHEQYF